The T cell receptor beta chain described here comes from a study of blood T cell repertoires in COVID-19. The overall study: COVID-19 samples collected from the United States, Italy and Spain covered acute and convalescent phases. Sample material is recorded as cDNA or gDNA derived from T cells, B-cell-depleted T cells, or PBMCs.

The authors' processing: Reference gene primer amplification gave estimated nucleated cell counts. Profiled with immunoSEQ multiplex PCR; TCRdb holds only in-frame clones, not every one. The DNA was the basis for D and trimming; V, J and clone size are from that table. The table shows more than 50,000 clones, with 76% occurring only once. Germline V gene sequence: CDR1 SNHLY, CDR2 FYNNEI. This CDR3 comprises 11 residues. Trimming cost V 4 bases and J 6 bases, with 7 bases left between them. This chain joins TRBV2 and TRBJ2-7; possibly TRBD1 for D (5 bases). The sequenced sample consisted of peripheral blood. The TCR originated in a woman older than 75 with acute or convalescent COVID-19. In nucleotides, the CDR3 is TGTGCCAGCAGTGTCAGGGTCGAGCAGTACTTC. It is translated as CASSVRVEQYF.